This passage covers 20 T cell receptor beta chains from one sample sequenced in a study of cytomegalovirus exposure and HLA in healthy donors. It was with 60 Vbeta and 13 Jbeta primers that the PCR ran. Sequencing was performed with immunoSEQ multiplex PCR; in TCRdb, only in-frame clones are kept and a portion is missing. The data hold 150,000 or so clones, with less than 90% observed a single time. The sequencing sample was made of PBMCs. The receptors here all came from a man under 40 in good health and CMV-seronegative.

The rearrangement joins TRBV9 to TRBJ2-3; 8 positions match TRBD2. The germline gives CDR1 SGDLS, CDR2 YYNGEE. Trimming at V came to 0 bases and at J to 1 base, leaving 4 bases not matched to a gene. CDR3 size: 16 residues. Here the CDR3 DNA reads TGTGCCAGCAGCGTAGACGGGAGGGCCGGCACAGATACGCAGTATTTT. This gives the protein CASSVDGRAGTDTQYF.

This clone was counted a few times. The CDR3 spells CASGGQGGTGELFF. CDR3 bases: TGCGCCAGCGGGGGACAGGGGGGCACCGGGGAGCTGTTTTTT. The V call is TRBV5-1, the J call TRBJ2-2, with 11 nucleotides matching TRBD1. The V segment lost 7 bases and the J segment 4 bases; nucleotides outside the gene matches: 3. Germline V gene lookup returns CDR1 SGHRS and CDR2 YFSETQ. The CDR3 extends over 14 amino acids. Full variable domain (missing parts from reference TRBV5-1 and TRBJ2-2): KAGVTQTPRYLIKTRGQQVTLSCSPISGHRSVSWYQQTPGQGLQFLFEYFSETQRNKGNFPGRFSGRQFSNSRSEMNVSTLELGDSALYLCASGGQGGTGELFFGEGSRLTVL.

The rearrangement joins TRBV2 to TRBJ2-3; the D is unclear. With 7 bases removed from V and 2 bases from J, the gap between germline ends came to 16 bases. CDR1 is SNHLY, CDR2 FYNNEI, per germline. The CDR3 loop spans 15 amino acids. This chain's CDR3 is CASKTNEEFTDTQYF. The DNA of the CDR3 is TGTGCCAGCAAAACTAACGAAGAATTCACAGATACGCAGTATTTT.

This clone came up a few times. V and J are TRBV4-1 and TRBJ1-1; D not certain. Germline loops: CDR1 MGHRA, CDR2 YSYEKL. Trimming cost V 1 base and J 1 base, with 7 bases left between them. CDR3 size: 14 residues. CDR3: CASSQVRSNTEAFF. The DNA for the CDR3 is TGCGCCAGCAGCCAAGTGCGGTCGAACACTGAAGCTTTCTTT.

Turning to this clone: Other DNA sequences in the same sample also yield this CDR3. V and J are TRBV6-5 and TRBJ2-7; D is perhaps TRBD2 (5 bases). The CDR3 loop spans 14 amino acids. The germline V gene has CDR1 MNHEY and CDR2 SVGAGI. V dropped 0 bases and J dropped 0 bases, with 6 bases sitting between them. The CDR3 DNA follows: TGTGCCAGCAGTTACTCGGGGAGCTCCTACGAGCAGTACTTC. Its protein is CASSYSGSSYEQYF.

The J gene is TRBJ2-7, the V gene TRBV28, with 9 bases that match TRBD2. CDR1 is MDHEN, CDR2 SYDVKM, per germline. Trimming removed 4 bases from V and 6 bases from J; junction bases left unmatched: 7. The CDR3 length is 14 residues. CDR3 residues: CASSSTSGSSEQYF. The CDR3 region has the DNA TGTGCCAGCAGTTCGACTAGCGGTAGTTCCGAGCAGTACTTC.

The chain couples TRBV30 to TRBJ2-1; maybe TRBD2 (5 bases). Germline CDR1 is GTSNPN and CDR2 is SVGIG (reference sequence). The CDR3 totals 16 residues. Deletions cut 6 bases from V and 4 bases from J, with 22 bases between. This CDR3 reads CACTPKDSRGYNEQFF. Written as DNA, the CDR3 is TGTGCCTGTACGCCGAAGGACTCTCGCGGGTACAATGAGCAGTTCTTC.

This rearrangement joins TRBV4-2 to TRBJ2-1; D might be TRBD2 (6 bases). This CDR3 is 14 amino acids long. V lost 0 bases to trimming and J lost 6 bases, with 9 bases between them. CDR1 and CDR2 (germline): LGHNA, YNFKEQ. The CDR3 DNA reads as TGTGCCAGCAGCCAAGATGACGGGGGCAATGAGCAGTTCTTC. Its protein product is CASSQDDGGNEQFF.

The CDR3 DNA reads TGTGCCAGCAGCTTAACCGCGGTCCAAGAGACCCAGTACTTC. This sequence encodes CASSLTAVQETQYF. The chain uses TRBV13 and TRBJ2-5, with D unresolved. V lost 2 bases and J 1 base, leaving 8 bases between the germline ends. This CDR3 spans 14 amino acids. The germline CDR1 and CDR2 sequences are PRHDT and FYEKMQ (reference sequence).

V usage is TRBV6-1 and J usage is TRBJ1-5, with a weak D call TRBD1 (6 bases). V shed 4 bases and J shed 6 bases, with 16 bases lying between them. Germline V gene sequence: CDR1 MNHNS, CDR2 SASEGT. The CDR3 is made up of 15 amino acids. The DNA for the CDR3 is TGTGCCAGCAGTGCCAAATCAGGGGTCGGTCAGCCCCAGCATTTT. This sequence encodes CASSAKSGVGQPQHF.

This sequence joins TRBV4-1 and TRBJ2-7, with 13 bases aligning to TRBD2. J lost 2 bases, V lost 5 bases, and 12 bases had no gene match. This CDR3 has 18 amino acids. Germline CDR1 reads MGHRA; CDR2 reads YSYEKL. The CDR3 here is CASSSRTSGSKAPYEQYF. The CDR3 DNA follows: TGCGCCAGCAGCTCTCGGACTAGCGGGAGTAAAGCCCCCTACGAGCAGTACTTC.

The genes are TRBV5-1 and TRBJ2-5, with D possibly matching TRBD2 (6 bases). The germline gives CDR1 SGHRS, CDR2 YFSETQ. CDR3 length: 14 amino acids. Trimming pared 6 bases from V and 4 bases from J, leaving 16 bases between. The CDR3 protein is CASTTGGARETQYF. Written as DNA, the CDR3 is TGCGCCAGCACAACCGGAGGGGCGCGAGAGACCCAGTACTTC.

This clone came up once. The rearrangement uses TRBV7-8 and TRBJ2-3; no clear D. With 1 base removed from V and 3 bases from J, the gap between germline ends came to 8 bases. Germline V CDR1 and CDR2: SGHVS, FQNEAQ. CDR3 size: 14 residues. The CDR3 here is CASSLGRRTDTQYF. The CDR3 nucleotides read TGTGCCAGCAGCTTAGGGCGCAGGACAGATACGCAGTATTTT.

In its sample, this clone was seen once. J is TRBJ2-7 and V is TRBV27, with 8 positions matching TRBD1. The CDR3 length is 18 residues. The V gene end was trimmed by 6 bases and the J gene end by 2 bases; junction bases not matched to a gene: 18. CDR1 MNHEY and CDR2 SMNVEV come from the germline V gene (reference sequence). Here the CDR3 DNA reads TGTGCCAGCAGCCTTAGACCCCAGGGGGCGGGGCAAACCTACGAGCAGTACTTC. It encodes CASSLRPQGAGQTYEQYF.

The rearrangement joins TRBV5-1 to TRBJ2-3; D is undetermined. The V and J ends lost 0 bases and 2 bases respectively, with 7 bases between them. Germline lookup yields CDR1 SGHRS and CDR2 YFSETQ. This CDR3 contains 14 residues. The CDR3 is CASSLVRNTDTQYF. DNA of the CDR3: TGCGCCAGCAGCTTGGTTAGAAACACAGATACGCAGTATTTT.

This clone was counted once. This chain links TRBV5-1 with TRBJ2-1, with TRBD1 identical over 9 bases. Germline assignment: CDR1 SGHRS and CDR2 YFSETQ. The CDR3 has 16 amino acids. After removal of 2 bases from V and 5 bases from J, the junction contained 8 bases not matched to a gene. The CDR3 loop reads CASSFAGTGHHNEQFF. The DNA of the CDR3 is TGCGCCAGCAGCTTCGCCGGGACAGGGCACCACAATGAGCAGTTCTTC.

V usage is TRBV29-1 and J usage is TRBJ2-5; the D gene is possibly TRBD2 (5 bases). CDR1 is SQVTM and CDR2 is ANQGSEA in the germline V gene. Trimming took off 3 bases at V and 3 bases at J, with 8 bases between the two ends. This CDR3 has 12 residues. CDR3 in DNA: TGCAGCGTTGAGAAGGGAGAAGAGACCCAGTACTTC. It is translated as CSVEKGEETQYF.

The chain links TRBV28 to TRBJ2-1; D gene ambiguous. The germline gives CDR1 MDHEN, CDR2 SYDVKM. Trimming removed 8 bases at V and 3 bases at J, with 5 bases between. The CDR3 is made up of 11 amino acids. Written as DNA, the CDR3 is TGTGCCAGCCGGTACTACAATGAGCAGTTCTTC. Encoded protein: CASRYYNEQFF. The variable domain in full, with the rest retrieved from reference TRBV28 and TRBJ2-1, is DVKVTQSSRYLVKRTGEKVFLECVQDMDHENMFWYRQDPGLGLRLIYFSYDVKMKEKGDIPEGYSVSREKKERFSLILESASTNQTSMYLCASRYYNEQFFGPGTRLTVL.

The V gene is TRBV9, the J gene TRBJ2-2; 9 positions agree with TRBD2. Germline assignment: CDR1 SGDLS and CDR2 YYNGEE. V shed 0 bases and J 6 bases; nucleotides not matched to a gene: 6. This CDR3 has 16 residues. Here the CDR3 reads CASSVELAGVSGELFF. DNA for the CDR3: TGTGCCAGCAGCGTAGAATTAGCGGGAGTTTCCGGGGAGCTGTTTTTT.

The chain links TRBV6-4 to TRBJ1-1, with D possibly TRBD1 on 6 matching bases. The CDR3 loop spans 13 amino acids. CDR1 is MRHNA, CDR2 SNTAGT, per germline. V lost 5 bases and J lost 6, with 13 bases in between. The CDR3 protein is CASSPTGVSEAFF. The DNA of the CDR3 is TGTGCCAGCAGTCCGACAGGAGTCTCTGAAGCTTTCTTT.